The 8 T cell receptor beta chains presented below share a single source sample, sequenced in a study of T-cell reconstitution after alpha-beta-depleted transplantation in children (dated by TCRdb to the mid-2010s). Library creation used PCR. The reads were generated on an Illumina HiSeq 2500. TCR libraries were prepared with molecular barcoding, using unique molecular identifiers to normalize TCRbeta repertoire quantification. TCRdb reprocessing: public reads trimmed at Q25 with fastp, clones called with MiXCR, in-frame beta chains kept. Rows with one shared CDR3 protein collapse into an entry with the most common genes and DNA. A total of around 100,000 distinct CDR3 sequences appear in this sample, approximately 10% of them only once. The ten most abundant clones make up 34% of the sample. The meaning of the sample's treatment or condition label: allogeneic hematopoietic cell transplantation with graft depleted of TCRalphabeta T cells and CD19 B cells.

The input for sequencing was PBMCs, taken before TCRalphabeta/CD19-depleted stem cell transplant. The source is a boy aged 2-15 years with acute lymphoblastic leukemia, due to receive a stem cell transplant.

The chain recombines TRBV30 with TRBJ2-2; no clear D gene. CDR1 GTSNPN and CDR2 SVGIG come from the germline V gene (reference sequence). V lost 4 bases, J lost 4 bases, and 10 bases lay in between. CDR3 length equals 13 residues. Here the CDR3 reads CAWTPGTTGELFF. The DNA for the CDR3 is TGTGCCTGGACTCCAGGAACCACCGGGGAGCTGTTTTTT.

This clonotype was found a few times. The CDR3 region has the DNA TGTGCCAGCAGCTTCGGTCTAGCGGGAGCAGATACGCAGTATTTT. This codes for CASSFGLAGADTQYF. This chain joins TRBV5-6 and TRBJ2-3; 10 bases line up with TRBD2. V shed 2 bases and J 4 bases; nucleotides not matched to a gene: 4. CDR3 length equals 15 residues. The germline V gene has CDR1 SGHDT and CDR2 YYEEEE.

The genes are TRBV7-8 and TRBJ2-7; D remains unclear. The CDR3 is 13 residues long. From germline, CDR1 is SGHVS and CDR2 FQNEAQ. Between the trimmed V and J ends, which lost 3 bases and 2 bases, there was a span of 8 bases. The CDR3 nucleotides read TGTGCCAGCAGCTTGGGCCGACCCTACGAGCAGTACTTC. Encoded protein: CASSLGRPYEQYF.

The rearrangement uses TRBV4-1 and TRBJ2-2; TRBD2 is a possible D gene (5 bases). The V end was cut by 0 bases, the J end by 7 bases, with 21 bases between. This CDR3 region has 18 residues. Per the germline V gene, CDR1 is MGHRA and CDR2 is YSYEKL. CDR3 in amino acids: CASSQDIDGKKSSGELFF. The CDR3 DNA sequence: TGCGCCAGCAGCCAAGATATCGACGGGAAGAAGAGCAGCGGGGAGCTGTTTTTT.

Comment on this clonotype: A read error may explain this, as a much larger clone is one base away. V gene TRBV12-3 or TRBV12-4 combines with J gene TRBJ1-3; D not resolved. The CDR3 is 12 residues long. CDR3 bases: TGTGCCAGCAGTCCCGCTGGAAACACCCTATATTTT. This encodes CASSPAGNTLYF.

This clonotype showed up just a few times. The chain uses TRBV4-2 and TRBJ2-3, with D perhaps TRBD2 (6 bases). Looked up from germline, CDR1 is LGHNA and CDR2 is YNFKEQ. Trimming left V 5 bases short and J 2 bases short, with 11 bases between. The CDR3 spans 14 residues. This chain's CDR3 is CASSVRTNTDTQYF. The CDR3 DNA reads as TGTGCCAGCAGCGTCCGGACTAACACAGATACGCAGTATTTT.

This clonotype was seen many times. The chain joins TRBV5-5 to TRBJ2-2; 9 bases match TRBD1. Germline V lookup: CDR1 SGHKS, CDR2 YYEKEE (reference sequence). The CDR3 spans 16 residues. J gave up 4 bases and V 2 bases, and 6 bases lay outside the gene matches. CDR3 sequence: CASSLQGAPITGELFF. CDR3 in DNA: TGTGCCAGCAGCTTACAGGGGGCGCCGATCACCGGGGAGCTGTTTTTT.

The CDR3 spells CASSTGTGKGYTF. The CDR3 DNA follows: TGCGCCAGCAGCACCGGGACAGGGAAAGGCTACACCTTC. The chain has TRBV5-1 and TRBJ1-2; TRBD1 matches 9 bases. The CDR3 sequence is 13 residues long. In germline, CDR1 is SGHRS, CDR2 YFSETQ. The V and J ends lost 4 bases and 8 bases, in that order; junction bases with no gene match: 6.